This TCR beta chain stems from a study of shared clonotypes between healthy human individuals. The repertoire was sequenced with immunoSEQ multiplex PCR; TCRdb's copy has only in-frame clones and lacks some. The sample includes 1 million to 1.2 million clones, 60% to 85% of them seen just once. The CDR3 runs 12 residues. The V and J ends lost 7 bases and 1 base respectively, with 7 bases between them. The germline gives CDR1 SNHLY, CDR2 FYNNEI. This clonotype was obtained from a man between 18 and 35 years old in good health. Some clones in this sample may be carry-over from other donors' samples. This chain links TRBV2 with TRBJ1-1, with D possibly TRBD1 on 5 matching bases. Sequenced input: memory CD4+ T cells from PBMCs. The subset was: CD45RA-negative fraction. The CDR3 is CASMQGNTEAFF. The CDR3 bases are TGTGCCAGCATGCAGGGGAACACTGAAGCTTTCTTT. The variable domain in full, completed from reference TRBV2 and TRBJ1-1, reads EPEVTQTPSHQVTQMGQEVILRCVPISNHLYFYWYRQILGQKVEFLVSFYNNEISEKSEIFDDQFSVERPDGSNFTLKIRSTKLEDSAMYFCASMQGNTEAFFGQGTRLTVV.